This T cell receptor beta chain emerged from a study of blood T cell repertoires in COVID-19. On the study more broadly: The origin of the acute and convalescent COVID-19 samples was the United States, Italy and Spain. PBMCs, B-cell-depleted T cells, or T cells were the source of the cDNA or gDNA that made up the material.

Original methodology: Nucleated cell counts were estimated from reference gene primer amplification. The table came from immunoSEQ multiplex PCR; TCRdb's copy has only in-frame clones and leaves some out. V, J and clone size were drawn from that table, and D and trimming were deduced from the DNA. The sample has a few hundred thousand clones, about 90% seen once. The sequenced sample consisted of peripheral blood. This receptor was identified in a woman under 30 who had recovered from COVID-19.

The CDR3 is CASATMVGGAEAFF. For the CDR3, the DNA is TGTGCCAGCGCGACGATGGTCGGGGGGGCTGAAGCTTTCTTT. The gene calls are TRBV6-5 and TRBJ1-1, with D possibly matching TRBD1 (5 bases). V lost 8 bases, J lost 6 bases, and 19 bases lay in between. This CDR3 has 14 residues. Germline V gene lookup returns CDR1 MNHEY and CDR2 SVGAGI.